This T cell receptor (beta chain) is from a study of tumor-infiltrating lymphocytes in primary liver carcinoma. Germline lookup yields CDR1 MDHEN and CDR2 SYDVKM. Trimming took off 3 bases at V and 5 bases at J, with 14 bases between the two ends. This CDR3 region has 16 residues. This clonotype was found many times. TCR beta cDNA was made from 400 to 500 ng total RNA with a constant-region primer. ARM-PCR, slightly modified, supplied the TCR beta libraries through three nested multiplex PCR rounds. Amplification in the first two PCR rounds was performed using TRBV1-TRBV30 forward primers and a C-beta reverse primer for around 9 cycles each. TCRdb re-called the multiplex PCR reads through MiXCR, storing one row per CDR3 protein. The sample contains approximately 37,000 distinct CDR3 sequences, roughly 75% of which appear only once. It was from approximately 20-30 mg of unsorted bulk tissue that RNA and DNA were co-extracted. Surgeons treated the primary liver carcinoma of the patients by surgical resection.

Sequencing was done on a sample of tumor-adjacent normal liver tissue. V is TRBV28 and J is TRBJ1-6; no clear D gene. This receptor was taken from a man aged 35 to 55 with primary liver carcinoma and hepatitis B virus infection. DNA of the CDR3: TGTGCCAGCAGTTTGTCCAGCGGAAGGAATAATTCACCCCTCCACTTT. Its translation: CASSLSSGRNNSPLHF.